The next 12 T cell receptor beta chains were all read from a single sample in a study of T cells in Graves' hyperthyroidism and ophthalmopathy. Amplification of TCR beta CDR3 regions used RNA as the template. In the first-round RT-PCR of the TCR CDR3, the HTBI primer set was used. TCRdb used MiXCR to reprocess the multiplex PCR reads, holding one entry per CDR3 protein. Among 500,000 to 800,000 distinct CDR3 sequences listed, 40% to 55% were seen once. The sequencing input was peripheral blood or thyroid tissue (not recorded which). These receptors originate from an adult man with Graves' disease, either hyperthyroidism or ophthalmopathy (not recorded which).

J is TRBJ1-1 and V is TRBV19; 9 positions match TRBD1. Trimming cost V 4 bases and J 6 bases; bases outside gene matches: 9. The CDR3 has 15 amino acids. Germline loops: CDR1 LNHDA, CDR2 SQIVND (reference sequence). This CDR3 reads CASSSEQGARSEAFF. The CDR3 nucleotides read TGTGCCAGTAGTAGCGAACAGGGGGCAAGATCTGAAGCTTTCTTT. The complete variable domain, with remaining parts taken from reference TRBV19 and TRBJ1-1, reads DGGITQSPKYLFRKEGQNVTLSCEQNLNHDAMYWYRQDPGQGLRLIYYSQIVNDFQKGDIAEGYSVSREKKESFPLTVTSAQKNPTAFYLCASSSEQGARSEAFFGQGTRLTVV.

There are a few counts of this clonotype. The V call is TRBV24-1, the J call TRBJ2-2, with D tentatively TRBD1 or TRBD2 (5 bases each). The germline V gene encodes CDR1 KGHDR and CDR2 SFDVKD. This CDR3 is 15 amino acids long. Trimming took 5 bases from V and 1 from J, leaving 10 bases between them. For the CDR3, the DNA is TGTGCCACCAGTGGGAGGACACAGAACACCGGGGAGCTGTTTTTT. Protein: CATSGRTQNTGELFF.

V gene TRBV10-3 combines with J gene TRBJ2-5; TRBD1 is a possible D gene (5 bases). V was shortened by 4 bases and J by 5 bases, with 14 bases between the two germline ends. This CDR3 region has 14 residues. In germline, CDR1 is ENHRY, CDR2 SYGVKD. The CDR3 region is CAISAGQGKETQYF. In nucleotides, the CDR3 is TGTGCCATCAGTGCGGGCCAGGGAAAGGAGACCCAGTACTTC.

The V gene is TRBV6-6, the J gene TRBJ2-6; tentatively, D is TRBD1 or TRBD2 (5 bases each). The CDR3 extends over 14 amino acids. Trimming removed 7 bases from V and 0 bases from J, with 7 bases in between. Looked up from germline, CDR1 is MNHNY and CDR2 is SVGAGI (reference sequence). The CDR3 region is CASTGTSGANVLTF. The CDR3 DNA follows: TGTGCCAGCACAGGGACCTCTGGGGCCAACGTCCTGACTTTC.

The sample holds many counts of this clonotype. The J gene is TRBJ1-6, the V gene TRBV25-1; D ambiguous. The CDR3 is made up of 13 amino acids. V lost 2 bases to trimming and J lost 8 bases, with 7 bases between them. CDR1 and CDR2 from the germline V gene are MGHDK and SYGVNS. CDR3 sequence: CASSEEFYSPLHF. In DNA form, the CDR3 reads TGTGCCAGCAGTGAAGAGTTTTATTCACCCCTCCACTTT. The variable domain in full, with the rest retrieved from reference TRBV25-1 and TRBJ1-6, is EADIYQTPRYLVIGTGKKITLECSQTMGHDKMYWYQQDPGMELHLIHYSYGVNSTEKGDLSSESTVSRIRTEHFPLTLESARPSHTSQYLCASSEEFYSPLHFGNGTRLTVT.

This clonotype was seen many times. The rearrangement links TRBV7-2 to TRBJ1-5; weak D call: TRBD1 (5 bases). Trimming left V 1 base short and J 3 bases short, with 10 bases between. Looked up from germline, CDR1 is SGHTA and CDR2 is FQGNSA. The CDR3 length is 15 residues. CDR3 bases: TGTGCCAGCAGCTTAGATGGGGCCCCCAATCAGCCCCAGCATTTT. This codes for CASSLDGAPNQPQHF.

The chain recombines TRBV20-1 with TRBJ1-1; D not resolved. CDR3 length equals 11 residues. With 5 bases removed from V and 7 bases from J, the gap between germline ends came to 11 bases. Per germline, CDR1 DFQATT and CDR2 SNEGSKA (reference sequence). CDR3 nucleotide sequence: TGCAGTGCTCCCGCCCAGTATGAAGCTTTCTTT. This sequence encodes CSAPAQYEAFF.

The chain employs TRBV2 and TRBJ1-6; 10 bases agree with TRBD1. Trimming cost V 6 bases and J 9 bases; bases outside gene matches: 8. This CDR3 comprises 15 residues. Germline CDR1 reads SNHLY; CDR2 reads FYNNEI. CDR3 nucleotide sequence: TGTGCCAGCAGCGAACACCGGACAGGGGGTTCACCCCTCCACTTT. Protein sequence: CASSEHRTGGSPLHF.

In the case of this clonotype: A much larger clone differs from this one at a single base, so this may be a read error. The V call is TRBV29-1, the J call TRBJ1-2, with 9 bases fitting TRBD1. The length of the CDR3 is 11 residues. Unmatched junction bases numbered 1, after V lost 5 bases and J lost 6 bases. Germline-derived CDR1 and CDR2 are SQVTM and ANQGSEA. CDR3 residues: CSVRTGDGYTF. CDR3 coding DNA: TGCAGCGTTCGGACAGGGGATGGCTACACCTTC.

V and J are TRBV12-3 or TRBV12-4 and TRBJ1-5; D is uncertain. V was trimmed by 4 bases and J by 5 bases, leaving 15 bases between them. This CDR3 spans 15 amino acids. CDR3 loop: CASSYSRTAHQPQHF. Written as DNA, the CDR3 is TGTGCCAGCAGTTACTCAAGAACGGCCCATCAGCCCCAGCATTTT.

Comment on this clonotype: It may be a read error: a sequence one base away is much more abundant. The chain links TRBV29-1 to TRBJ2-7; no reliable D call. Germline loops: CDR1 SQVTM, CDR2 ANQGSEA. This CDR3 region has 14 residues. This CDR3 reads CSALIGARSYEQYF. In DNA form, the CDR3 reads TGCAGTGCCCTAATCGGCGCAAGATCCTACGAGCAGTACTTC.

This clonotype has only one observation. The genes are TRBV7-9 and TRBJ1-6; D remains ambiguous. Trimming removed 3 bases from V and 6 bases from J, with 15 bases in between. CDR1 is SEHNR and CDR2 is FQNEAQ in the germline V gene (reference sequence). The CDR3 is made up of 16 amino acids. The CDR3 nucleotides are TGTGCCAGCAGCTTGGCCAGTGGCCAGTTTAATTCACCCCTCCACTTT. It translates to CASSLASGQFNSPLHF. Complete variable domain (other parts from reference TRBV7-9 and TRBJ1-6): DTGVSQNPRHKITKRGQNVTFRCDPISEHNRLYWYRQTLGQGPEFLTYFQNEAQLEKSRLLSDRFSAERPKGSFSTLEIQRTEQGDSAMYLCASSLASGQFNSPLHFGNGTRLTVT.